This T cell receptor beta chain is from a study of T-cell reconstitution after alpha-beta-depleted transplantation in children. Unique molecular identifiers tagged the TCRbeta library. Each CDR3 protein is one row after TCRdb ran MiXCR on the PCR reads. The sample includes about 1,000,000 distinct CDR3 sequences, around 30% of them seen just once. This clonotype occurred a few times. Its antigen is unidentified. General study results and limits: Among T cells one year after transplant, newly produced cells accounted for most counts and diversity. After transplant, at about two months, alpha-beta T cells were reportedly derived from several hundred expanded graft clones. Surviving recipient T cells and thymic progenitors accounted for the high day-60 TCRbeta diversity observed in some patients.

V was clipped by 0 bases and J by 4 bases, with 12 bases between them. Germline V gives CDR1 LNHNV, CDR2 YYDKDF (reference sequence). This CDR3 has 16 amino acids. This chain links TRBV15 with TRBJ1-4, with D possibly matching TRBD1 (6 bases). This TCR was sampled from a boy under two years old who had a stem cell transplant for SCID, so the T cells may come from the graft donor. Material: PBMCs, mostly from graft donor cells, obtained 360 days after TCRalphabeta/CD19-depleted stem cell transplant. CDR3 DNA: TGTGCCACCAGCAGAGAGGTGACAGGCCTTAATGAAAAACTGTTTTTT. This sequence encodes CATSREVTGLNEKLFF.